This T cell receptor (beta chain) was profiled in a study of PD-1 blockade in classical Hodgkin lymphoma. Overall study: Patients were dosed intravenously with nivolumab at 3 mg/kg every 2 weeks. Study results and caveats: Patients who responded completely had about the same baseline diversity as newly diagnosed patients. Those patients who began receiving nivolumab less than 1 year after ASCT had lower diversity, and they were excluded.

The CDR3 is 17 amino acids. CDR1 is GTSNPN, CDR2 SVGIG, per germline (reference sequence). V was clipped by 0 bases and J by 2 bases; unmatched bases: 7. About this clone: What it recognizes is unknown.

The repertoire was sequenced with immunoSEQ multiplex PCR; TCRdb's copy has only in-frame clones and lacks some. The table shows over 80,000 clones, with roughly 92% occurring only once. Relapse was seen in all patients after autologous stem cell transplantation, and brentuximab vedotin exposure was variable. The receptor comes from a human donor with classical Hodgkin lymphoma. The chain couples TRBV30 to TRBJ2-1; 10 bases agree with TRBD2. This specimen was peripheral blood mononuclear cells (PBMCs), taken at baseline. DNA of the CDR3: TGTGCCTGGAGTGTCCGACCCAGCGGGAGGGCCTACAATGAGCAGTTCTTC. Amino acids: CAWSVRPSGRAYNEQFF. Complete variable domain (other parts from reference TRBV30 and TRBJ2-1): SQTIHQWPATLVQPVGSPLSLECTVEGTSNPNLYWYRQAAGRGLQLLFYSVGIGQISSEVPQNLSASRPQDRQFILSSKKLLLSDSGFYLCAWSVRPSGRAYNEQFFGPGTRLTVL.